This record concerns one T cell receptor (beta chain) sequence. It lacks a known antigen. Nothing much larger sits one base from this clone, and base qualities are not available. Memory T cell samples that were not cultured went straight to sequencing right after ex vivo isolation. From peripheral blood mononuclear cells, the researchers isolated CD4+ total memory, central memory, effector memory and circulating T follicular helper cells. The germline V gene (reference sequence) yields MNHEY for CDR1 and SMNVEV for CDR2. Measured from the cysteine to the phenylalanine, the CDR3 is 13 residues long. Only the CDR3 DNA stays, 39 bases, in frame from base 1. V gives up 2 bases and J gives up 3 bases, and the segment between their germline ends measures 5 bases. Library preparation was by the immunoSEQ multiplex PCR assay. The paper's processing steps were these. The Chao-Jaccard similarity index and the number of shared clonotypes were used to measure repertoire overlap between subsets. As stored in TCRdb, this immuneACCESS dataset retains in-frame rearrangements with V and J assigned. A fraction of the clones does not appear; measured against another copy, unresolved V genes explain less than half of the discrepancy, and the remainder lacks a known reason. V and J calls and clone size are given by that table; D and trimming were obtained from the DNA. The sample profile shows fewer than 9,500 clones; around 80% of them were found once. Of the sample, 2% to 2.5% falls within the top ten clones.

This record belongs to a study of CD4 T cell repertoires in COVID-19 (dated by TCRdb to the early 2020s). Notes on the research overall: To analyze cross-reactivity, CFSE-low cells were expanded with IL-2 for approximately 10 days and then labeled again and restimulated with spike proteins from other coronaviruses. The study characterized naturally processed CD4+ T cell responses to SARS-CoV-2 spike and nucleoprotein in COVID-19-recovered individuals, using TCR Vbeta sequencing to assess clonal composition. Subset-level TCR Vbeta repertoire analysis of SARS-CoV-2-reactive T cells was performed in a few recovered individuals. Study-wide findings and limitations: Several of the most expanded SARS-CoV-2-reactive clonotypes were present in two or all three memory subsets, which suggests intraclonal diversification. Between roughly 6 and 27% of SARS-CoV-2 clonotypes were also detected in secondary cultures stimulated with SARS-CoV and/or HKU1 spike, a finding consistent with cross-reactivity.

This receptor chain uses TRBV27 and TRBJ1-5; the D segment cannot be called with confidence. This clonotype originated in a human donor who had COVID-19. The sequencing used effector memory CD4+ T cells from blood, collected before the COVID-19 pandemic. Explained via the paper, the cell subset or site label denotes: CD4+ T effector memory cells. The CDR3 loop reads CASSLTDNQPQHF. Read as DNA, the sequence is TGTGCCAGCAGTTTAACAGACAATCAGCCCCAGCATTTT.